This record concerns one T cell receptor (beta chain) sequence. Its antigen is still unknown. The record has no base qualities; no much larger clone is one base away. The immunoSEQ Assay was used to sequence TCRbeta CDR3 regions. After extraction, genomic DNA underwent amplification by bias-controlled multiplex PCR, followed by high-throughput sequencing. For the original study's pipeline: To quantify the absolute abundance of every unique TCRbeta CDR3 region, sequences were collapsed and filtered. T cell fraction was estimated by normalization of TCRbeta template counts to usable DNA, with usable DNA being measured through amplification of reference genes present in all nucleated cells. Repertoire TCRs were annotated as SARS-CoV-2-specific by exact matching of V gene, CDR3 amino acid sequence and J gene to a known reactive TCR set. The reference SARS-CoV-2 TCR set was derived from MIRA and filtered for enrichment in COVID-19-positive ImmuneCODE repertoires, a step that removed public or cross-reactive TCRs. Using the MIRA antigens, annotated TCRs were further analysed by specific ORF or by position within an ORF. Breadth was defined as the number of annotated unique rearrangements divided by the total number of unique productive rearrangements, and depth was defined as the summed frequency of the annotated unique rearrangements. Two-sided Wilcoxon rank-sum tests were used to compare TCR breadth between groups. In its TCRdb copy, this immuneACCESS table keeps in-frame sequences only and misses some clones. Where compared with another copy, unresolved V genes explain less than half of these, and the others have no known cause. The DNA gave D and trimming, while V, J and clone size come from that table. The sample includes a few hundred thousand clones, with roughly 87% observed a single time. The top ten constitute about 3% of the sample.

The CDR3 has 17 amino acids, counting the end cysteine and phenylalanine. This entry keeps only the CDR3 DNA: 51 bases, framed from base 1. The junction shows trimming of 1 base on V and 0 bases on J, plus 10 bases between the germline ends. Sequences SGHVS (CDR1) and FNYEAQ (CDR2) are obtained from the germline V gene. The data originate from a study of Ad26.COV2.S vaccination and SARS-CoV-2 variants (dated by TCRdb to about 2021). Context from the whole study: Vaccine-arm donors were drawn from COV1001, a multicentre, randomized, double-blind, placebo-controlled phase I-IIa trial of Ad26.COV2.S in healthy adults. The TCR-sequenced set comprised about 32 samples: approximately 19 Ad26.COV2.S vaccine recipients, 5 placebo recipients and 8 SARS-CoV-2 convalescent individuals. Investigators remained blinded to trial group allocation during experiments and outcome assessment. Participants in the trial were split at random into five groups of five each, receiving low-dose or high-dose Ad26.COV2.S once or twice, or else placebo on both occasions. Ad26.COV2.S was administered intramuscularly at 5 x 10^10 or 1 x 10^11 viral particles, either as a single shot or as two shots given 56 days apart. Sequencing of the TCRbeta repertoire served to evaluate the specificity and breadth of SARS-CoV-2-reactive T cell receptors following Ad26.COV2.S vaccination.

The sample's treatment or condition label, decoded: roughly 20 received Ad26.COV2.S at low or high dose, single or two shots; several received placebo; per-sample allocation not given. Repertoires of vaccine and placebo recipients were sequenced from samples collected on day 63 after the first injection. Between 29 July and 7 August 2020, Cohort 1b enrolled about two dozen adults aged 18-55 years at one site in Boston, USA. Ad26.COV2.S was a replication-incompetent adenovirus type 26 vector expressing a prefusion-stabilized SARS-CoV-2 spike protein from the original Wuhan strain. Points the paper makes about the study in general: Compared with placebo recipients, Ad26.COV2.S recipients showed higher spike-specific TCR breadth (P = 0.0014). Substantial breadth of spike-specific CD8+ and CD4+ T cell responses was reported after vaccination. Vaccine and placebo recipients had comparable non-spike TCR breadth, which fits with the vaccine containing only spike. The authors noted that total T cell responses may have been underestimated by the TCR breadth and depth analyses. The study lacked the statistical power to compare responses across vaccine doses or regimens.

The chain was built from TRBV7-6 and TRBJ1-6, and perhaps TRBD1 as D gene, on 5 matching bases. The source material was peripheral blood, sampled in a trial of Ad26.COV2.S vaccine versus placebo. This clonotype was obtained from a person between 18 and 60 years old who received the Ad26.COV2.S COVID-19 vaccine or a placebo. CDR3 loop: CASSLGGGSSYNSPLHF. Here is the DNA: TGTGCCAGCAGCTTAGGGGGGGGAAGCTCCTATAATTCACCCCTCCACTTT. Here the CDR3 is joined to the reference TRBV7-6 and TRBJ1-6 genes, and the full variable domain is: GAGVSQSPRYKVTKRGQDVALRCDPISGHVSLYWYRQALGQGPEFLTYFNYEAQQDKSGLPNDRFSAERPEGSISTLTIQRTEQRDSAMYRCASSLGGGSSYNSPLHFGNGTRLTVT.